The 17 T cell receptor beta chains in this list originate from one sample, sequenced in a study of blood T cell repertoires in COVID-19. Here immunoSEQ multiplex PCR was the method, and the copy in TCRdb shows in-frame clones only, minus some. This table holds some 80,000 clones, 80% to 85% found once. Sequencing was carried out using peripheral blood. The origin of the receptors is a woman in her 70s with acute or convalescent COVID-19.

The CDR3 protein is CASSARQGTNEKLFF. The CDR3 region has the DNA TGTGCCAGCAGCGCCAGACAGGGAACAAATGAAAAACTGTTTTTT. V and J are TRBV9 and TRBJ1-4; TRBD1 matches 7 bases. This CDR3 is 15 amino acids long. Per the germline V gene, CDR1 is SGDLS and CDR2 is YYNGEE. Losses at the gene ends were 3 bases for V and 5 bases for J; bases not matched to a gene: 7.

The sample holds one count of this clone. The rearrangement links TRBV7-9 to TRBJ2-1, with TRBD2 as a possible D gene (5 bases). CDR3 length: 15 residues. From germline, CDR1 is SEHNR and CDR2 FQNEAQ (reference sequence). Deletions cut 5 bases from V and 0 bases from J, with 11 bases between. As DNA, the CDR3 is TGTGCCAGCAGCAGGACTGCTAGCTCCTACAATGAGCAGTTCTTC. Translating gives CASSRTASSYNEQFF.

In this sample, this clone turned up a few times. V is TRBV28 and J is TRBJ2-5; weak D call: TRBD2 (5 bases). Germline V gene sequence: CDR1 MDHEN, CDR2 SYDVKM. Deletions cut 5 bases from V and 8 bases from J, with 12 bases between. The CDR3 loop spans 12 amino acids. CDR3 region: CASSPLLGTQYF. Written as DNA, the CDR3 is TGTGCCAGCAGTCCCCTACTAGGCACCCAGTACTTC. Variable domain in full (rest from reference TRBV28 and TRBJ2-5): DVKVTQSSRYLVKRTGEKVFLECVQDMDHENMFWYRQDPGLGLRLIYFSYDVKMKEKGDIPEGYSVSREKKERFSLILESASTNQTSMYLCASSPLLGTQYFGPGTRLLVL.

The V and J genes are TRBV19 and TRBJ1-3; 9 positions agree with TRBD1. CDR3 length equals 16 residues. The V gene's germline CDR1 is LNHDA and CDR2 SQIVND (reference sequence). With V trimmed by 4 bases and J by 0 bases, 4 bases remained unmatched. The CDR3 DNA reads as TGTGCCAGTAGTAAACAGGGGGCTTTCTCTGGAAACACCATATATTTT. Residues: CASSKQGAFSGNTIYF.

The V gene is TRBV7-3, the J gene TRBJ1-2; TRBD1 is a possible D gene (5 bases). Trimming removed 2 bases at V and 3 bases at J, with 13 bases between. Germline values: CDR1 SGHTA, CDR2 FQGTGA. This CDR3 spans 15 amino acids. CDR3 region: CASSLGPGGDYGYTF. In DNA, the CDR3 is TGTGCCAGCAGCTTAGGCCCGGGAGGGGACTATGGCTACACCTTC.

The V and J genes are TRBV9 and TRBJ2-2, with a weak D call TRBD1 (6 bases). The germline V and J ends were trimmed by 5 bases and 5 bases, with 10 bases remaining between them. The germline V gene encodes CDR1 SGDLS and CDR2 YYNGEE. The CDR3 is 13 residues long. CDR3 sequence reads: CASSQQGTGELFF. The DNA of the CDR3 is TGTGCCAGCAGTCAACAGGGTACCGGGGAGCTGTTTTTT.

V is TRBV30 and J is TRBJ2-3, with D perhaps matching TRBD2 (6 bases). Germline V gene sequence: CDR1 GTSNPN, CDR2 SVGIG (reference sequence). CDR3 length equals 16 residues. Trimming pared 0 bases from V and 5 bases from J, leaving 18 bases between. The CDR3 sequence is CAWSVNRRGSEDTQYF. CDR3 nucleotides: TGTGCCTGGAGTGTAAATCGCCGGGGGAGTGAAGATACGCAGTATTTT. Combining the CDR3 with reference TRBV30 and TRBJ2-3 gives the whole variable domain SQTIHQWPATLVQPVGSPLSLECTVEGTSNPNLYWYRQAAGRGLQLLFYSVGIGQISSEVPQNLSASRPQDRQFILSSKKLLLSDSGFYLCAWSVNRRGSEDTQYFGPGTRLTVL.

The V and J genes are TRBV7-8 and TRBJ1-6; D might be TRBD1 (6 bases). Trimming shortened V by 1 base and J by 6 bases, and 10 bases separated the two germline ends. In germline, CDR1 is SGHVS, CDR2 FQNEAQ. The CDR3 is 15 amino acids. CDR3 protein: CASSLENRVNSPLHF. CDR3 coding DNA: TGTGCCAGCAGCTTAGAGAACAGGGTTAATTCACCCCTCCACTTT.

The CDR3 nucleotides are TGTGCCAGCAGTTACGGACGGGAGTCCGACGAGCAGTACTTC. This codes for CASSYGRESDEQYF. The rearrangement links TRBV6-2 or TRBV6-3 to TRBJ2-7; D possibly corresponds to TRBD2 (6 bases). Between the trimmed V and J ends, which lost 2 bases and 5 bases, there was a span of 13 bases. The CDR3 runs 14 residues. From germline, CDR1 is MNHEY and CDR2 SVGEGT.

The gene calls are TRBV15 and TRBJ2-1, with D maybe TRBD1 (5 bases). Germline V gene sequence: CDR1 LNHNV, CDR2 YYDKDF (reference sequence). CDR3 length: 12 amino acids. V was pared by 2 bases and J by 6 bases, with 5 bases between. The CDR3 sequence is CATSRRGNEQFF. Here the CDR3 DNA reads TGTGCCACCAGCAGAAGGGGCAATGAGCAGTTCTTC.

The chain combines TRBV6-5 with TRBJ2-7; a possible D gene is TRBD2 (6 bases). This CDR3 spans 15 amino acids. Germline CDR1 is MNHEY and CDR2 is SVGAGI. V lost 2 bases to trimming and J lost 4 bases, with 15 bases between them. CDR3 bases: TGTGCCAGCAGTTACGGGCTAGCGTCAGTGTACGAGCAGTACTTC. It translates to CASSYGLASVYEQYF.

This chain joins TRBV30 and TRBJ2-7; no clear D. CDR1 and CDR2 from the germline V gene are GTSNPN and SVGIG (reference sequence). The CDR3 consists of 13 residues. V lost 3 bases and J lost 3, with 12 bases in between. CDR3 sequence: CAWSPGANYEQYF. In DNA, the CDR3 is TGTGCCTGGAGCCCCGGAGCGAACTACGAGCAGTACTTC.

The CDR3 DNA sequence: TGTGCCAGCAGCTTGGGAGGTAGAGGATATAATGAAAAACTGTTTTTT. Its translation is CASSLGGRGYNEKLFF. The rearrangement links TRBV5-8 to TRBJ1-4, with D unresolved. V dropped 0 bases and J dropped 4 bases, with 13 bases sitting between them. Germline V gene lookup returns CDR1 SGHTS and CDR2 YDEGEE. The CDR3 is made up of 16 amino acids.

The chain recombines TRBV27 with TRBJ2-2, with TRBD1 matching over 8 bases. This CDR3 region has 15 residues. Germline-derived CDR1 and CDR2 are MNHEY and SMNVEV (reference sequence). Losses at the gene ends were 6 bases for V and 3 bases for J; bases not matched to a gene: 6. The CDR3 is CASSGQGSYTGELFF. In DNA form, the CDR3 reads TGTGCCAGCAGCGGACAGGGCTCGTACACCGGGGAGCTGTTTTTT.

The J gene is TRBJ2-3, the V gene TRBV6-2 or TRBV6-3; D might be TRBD1 (5 bases). The V end was cut by 6 bases, the J end by 4 bases, with 20 bases between. Germline V gene data show CDR1 as MNHEY and CDR2 as SVGEGT. The CDR3 totals 16 residues. The CDR3, as DNA: TGTGCCAGCAGCCGTGGGGCAGGGCTATCGGCAGATACGCAGTATTTT. Translating it yields CASSRGAGLSADTQYF.

The chain joins TRBV18 to TRBJ1-6; D unclear. Trimming removed 5 bases from V and 6 bases from J, with 8 bases in between. CDR3 size: 13 residues. CDR1 is KGHSH, CDR2 LQKENI, per germline. The CDR3 is CASSGQSNSPLHF. For the CDR3, the DNA is TGTGCCAGCTCAGGCCAAAGTAATTCACCCCTCCACTTT.

This rearrangement joins TRBV3-1 (or the pseudogene TRBV3-2) to TRBJ2-1, with D tentatively TRBD2 (5 bases). The CDR3 covers 14 residues. Germline assignment: CDR1 LGHDT and CDR2 YNNKEL (reference sequence). V was trimmed by 4 bases and J by 4 bases, leaving 11 bases between them. The CDR3 DNA follows: TGTGCCAGCAGCCTACGAGGAGGTTACAATGAGCAGTTCTTC. Translated, it gives CASSLRGGYNEQFF.